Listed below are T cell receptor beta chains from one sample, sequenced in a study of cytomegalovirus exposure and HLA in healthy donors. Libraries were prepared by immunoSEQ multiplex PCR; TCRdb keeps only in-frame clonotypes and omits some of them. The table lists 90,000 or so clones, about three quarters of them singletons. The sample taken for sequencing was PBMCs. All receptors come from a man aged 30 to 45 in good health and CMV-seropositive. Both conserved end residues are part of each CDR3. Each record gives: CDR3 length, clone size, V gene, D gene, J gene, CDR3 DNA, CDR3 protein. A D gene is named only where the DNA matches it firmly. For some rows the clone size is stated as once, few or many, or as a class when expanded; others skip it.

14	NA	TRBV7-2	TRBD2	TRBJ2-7	TGTGCCAGCAGCTTCATTAGCGGGGACTACGAGCAGTACTTC	CASSFISGDYEQYF
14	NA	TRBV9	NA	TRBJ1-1	TGTGCCAGCAGCGCCCGCGGGGTGAACACTGAAGCTTTCTTT	CASSARGVNTEAFF
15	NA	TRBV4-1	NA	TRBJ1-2	TGCGCCAGCAGCCAAGGGGAGGGTACCAGCTATGGCTACACCTTC	CASSQGEGTSYGYTF
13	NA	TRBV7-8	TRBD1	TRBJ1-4	TGTGCCAGCAGCCGGGACAGGGATGAAAAACTGTTTTTT	CASSRDRDEKLFF
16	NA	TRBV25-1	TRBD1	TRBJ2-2	TGTGCCAGCAGTGTCGCCGGGACAGGGGGCCCCGGGGAGCTGTTTTTT	CASSVAGTGGPGELFF
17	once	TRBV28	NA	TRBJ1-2	TGTGCCAGCAACCCAAGGGGGGGCAAAGGGGCGGTCTATGGCTACACCTTC	CASNPRGGKGAVYGYTF
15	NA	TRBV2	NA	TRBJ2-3	TGTGCCAGCACATTAGGACGGGGGAGCACAGATACGCAGTATTTT	CASTLGRGSTDTQYF
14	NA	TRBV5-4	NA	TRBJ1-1	TGTGCCAGCAGCCCTCGACAGACGATCACTGAAGCTTTCTTT	CASSPRQTITEAFF
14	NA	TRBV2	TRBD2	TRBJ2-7	TGTGCCAGCTTGCTTACAGCGGGGTGGCACGAGCAGTACTTC	CASLLTAGWHEQYF
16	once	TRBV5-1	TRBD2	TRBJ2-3	TGCGCCAGCAGCTTGGACGGCGCGGGGGGCACAGATACGCAGTATTTT	CASSLDGAGGTDTQYF
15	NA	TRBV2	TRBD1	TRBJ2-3	TGTGCCAGCAGTAGACAGGGGATTAGCACAGATACGCAGTATTTT	CASSRQGISTDTQYF
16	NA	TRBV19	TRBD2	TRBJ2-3	TGTGCCAGTACTCGACTAGCGGGGGGCCAGTCGGATACGCAGTATTTT	CASTRLAGGQSDTQYF
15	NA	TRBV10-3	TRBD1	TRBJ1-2	TGTGCCATCAGTGAAGCCCAGGGGGCGAACTATGGCTACACCTTC	CAISEAQGANYGYTF
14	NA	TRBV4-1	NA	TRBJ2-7	TGCGCCAGCAGCTCAACCCCAGGGGCCTACGAGCAGTACTTC	CASSSTPGAYEQYF
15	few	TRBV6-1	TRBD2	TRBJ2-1	TGTGCCAGCAGTGAAGCTAGCGGGGGGTTCTGGGAGCAGTTCTTC	CASSEASGGFWEQFF
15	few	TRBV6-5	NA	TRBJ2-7	TGTGCCAGCAGTTACAGACTAGAGCGGGCTGACGAGCAGTACTTC	CASSYRLERADEQYF
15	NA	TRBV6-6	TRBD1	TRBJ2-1	TGTGCCAGCAGTTACCAGGGGGCCTCCTACAATGAGCAGTTCTTC	CASSYQGASYNEQFF
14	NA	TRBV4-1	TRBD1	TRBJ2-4	TGCGCCAGCAGCCATCCCGGGACAGATAACATTCAGTACTTC	CASSHPGTDNIQYF
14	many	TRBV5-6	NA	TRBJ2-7	TGTGCCAGCAGCTTTCCCTTAGACAGCTACGAGCAGTACTTC	CASSFPLDSYEQYF
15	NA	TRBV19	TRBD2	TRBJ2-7	TGTGCCAGCAGACCGAGCGGGGGCGGTATTTACGAGCAGTACTTC	CASRPSGGGIYEQYF
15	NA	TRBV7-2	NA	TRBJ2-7	TGTGCCAGCAGCTTAGCGCGGTACGGTTCCTACGAGCAGTACTTC	CASSLARYGSYEQYF
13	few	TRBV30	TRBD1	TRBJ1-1	TGTGCCTGGAGACAGGGGTGGAACACTGAAGCTTTCTTT	CAWRQGWNTEAFF
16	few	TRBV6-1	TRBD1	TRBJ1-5	TGTGCCAGCAGTGAGCCAGGGGGCAAAAGCAATCAGCCCCAGCATTTT	CASSEPGGKSNQPQHF
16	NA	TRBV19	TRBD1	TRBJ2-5	TGTGCCAGCCAGGGGGCCCGGTACACCGGCCAAGAGACCCAGTACTTC	CASQGARYTGQETQYF
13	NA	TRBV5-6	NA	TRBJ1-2	TGTGCCAGCAGCTTGGCCGGGGACTATGGCTACACCTTC	CASSLAGDYGYTF